This TCR beta chain is from a study of T cell repertoires in cytomegalovirus infection. Study-wide background: TCR beta signatures that were public indicated CMV infection and matching HLA type.

V was cut by 4 bases and J by 4 bases, with 13 bases left in between. The CDR3 is 14 amino acids. As concerns this clonotype: What it binds is not known.

TCRdb passed the reads through MiXCR, listing each CDR3 protein once. The profile shows over 95,000 distinct CDR3 sequences, 30% of them singletons. Sequencing was performed on CD8+ T cells from cultured PBMCs, taken from culture after CMV antigen stimulation. This sequence joins TRBV12-3 or TRBV12-4 and TRBJ1-1; no clear D gene. The TCR comes from a human donor in good health (CMV status not recorded). Some clones in this sample may be carry-over from other donors' samples. The CDR3 DNA reads as TGTGCCAGCAGTTCCTTAAATGTTCTCACTGAAGCTTTCTTT. It specifies CASSSLNVLTEAFF.